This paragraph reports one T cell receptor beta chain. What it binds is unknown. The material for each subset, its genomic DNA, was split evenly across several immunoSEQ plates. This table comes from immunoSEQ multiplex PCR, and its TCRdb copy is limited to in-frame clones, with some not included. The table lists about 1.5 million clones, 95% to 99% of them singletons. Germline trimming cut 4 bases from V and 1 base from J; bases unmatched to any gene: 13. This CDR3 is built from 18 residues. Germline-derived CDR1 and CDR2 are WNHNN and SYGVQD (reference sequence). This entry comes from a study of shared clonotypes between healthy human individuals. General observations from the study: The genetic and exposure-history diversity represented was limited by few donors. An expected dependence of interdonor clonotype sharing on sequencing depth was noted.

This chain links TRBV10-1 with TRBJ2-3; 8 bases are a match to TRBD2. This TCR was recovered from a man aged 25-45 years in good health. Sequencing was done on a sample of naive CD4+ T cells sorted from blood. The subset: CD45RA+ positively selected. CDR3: CASSVGLAGAGGTDTQYF. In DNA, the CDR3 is TGCGCCAGCAGTGTGGGGCTAGCGGGCGCCGGGGGCACAGATACGCAGTATTTT.